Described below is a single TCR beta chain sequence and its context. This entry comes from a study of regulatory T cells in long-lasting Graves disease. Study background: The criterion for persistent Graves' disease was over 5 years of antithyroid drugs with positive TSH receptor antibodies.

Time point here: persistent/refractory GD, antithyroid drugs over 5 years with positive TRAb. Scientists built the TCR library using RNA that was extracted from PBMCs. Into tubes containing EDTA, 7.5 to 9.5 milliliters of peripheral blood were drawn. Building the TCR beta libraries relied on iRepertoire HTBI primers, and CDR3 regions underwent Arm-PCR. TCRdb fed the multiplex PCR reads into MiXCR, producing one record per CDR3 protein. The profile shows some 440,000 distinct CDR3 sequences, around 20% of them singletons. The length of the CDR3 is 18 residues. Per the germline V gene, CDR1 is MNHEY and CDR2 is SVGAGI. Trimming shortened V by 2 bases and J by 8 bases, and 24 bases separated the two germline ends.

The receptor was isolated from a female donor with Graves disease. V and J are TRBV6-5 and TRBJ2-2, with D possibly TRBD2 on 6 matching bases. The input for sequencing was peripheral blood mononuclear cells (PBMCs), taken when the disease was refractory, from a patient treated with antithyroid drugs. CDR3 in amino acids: CASSYRRRDFITGGELFF. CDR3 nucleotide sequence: TGTGCCAGCAGTTACAGGAGGCGGGACTTCATAACGGGAGGGGAGCTGTTTTTT.